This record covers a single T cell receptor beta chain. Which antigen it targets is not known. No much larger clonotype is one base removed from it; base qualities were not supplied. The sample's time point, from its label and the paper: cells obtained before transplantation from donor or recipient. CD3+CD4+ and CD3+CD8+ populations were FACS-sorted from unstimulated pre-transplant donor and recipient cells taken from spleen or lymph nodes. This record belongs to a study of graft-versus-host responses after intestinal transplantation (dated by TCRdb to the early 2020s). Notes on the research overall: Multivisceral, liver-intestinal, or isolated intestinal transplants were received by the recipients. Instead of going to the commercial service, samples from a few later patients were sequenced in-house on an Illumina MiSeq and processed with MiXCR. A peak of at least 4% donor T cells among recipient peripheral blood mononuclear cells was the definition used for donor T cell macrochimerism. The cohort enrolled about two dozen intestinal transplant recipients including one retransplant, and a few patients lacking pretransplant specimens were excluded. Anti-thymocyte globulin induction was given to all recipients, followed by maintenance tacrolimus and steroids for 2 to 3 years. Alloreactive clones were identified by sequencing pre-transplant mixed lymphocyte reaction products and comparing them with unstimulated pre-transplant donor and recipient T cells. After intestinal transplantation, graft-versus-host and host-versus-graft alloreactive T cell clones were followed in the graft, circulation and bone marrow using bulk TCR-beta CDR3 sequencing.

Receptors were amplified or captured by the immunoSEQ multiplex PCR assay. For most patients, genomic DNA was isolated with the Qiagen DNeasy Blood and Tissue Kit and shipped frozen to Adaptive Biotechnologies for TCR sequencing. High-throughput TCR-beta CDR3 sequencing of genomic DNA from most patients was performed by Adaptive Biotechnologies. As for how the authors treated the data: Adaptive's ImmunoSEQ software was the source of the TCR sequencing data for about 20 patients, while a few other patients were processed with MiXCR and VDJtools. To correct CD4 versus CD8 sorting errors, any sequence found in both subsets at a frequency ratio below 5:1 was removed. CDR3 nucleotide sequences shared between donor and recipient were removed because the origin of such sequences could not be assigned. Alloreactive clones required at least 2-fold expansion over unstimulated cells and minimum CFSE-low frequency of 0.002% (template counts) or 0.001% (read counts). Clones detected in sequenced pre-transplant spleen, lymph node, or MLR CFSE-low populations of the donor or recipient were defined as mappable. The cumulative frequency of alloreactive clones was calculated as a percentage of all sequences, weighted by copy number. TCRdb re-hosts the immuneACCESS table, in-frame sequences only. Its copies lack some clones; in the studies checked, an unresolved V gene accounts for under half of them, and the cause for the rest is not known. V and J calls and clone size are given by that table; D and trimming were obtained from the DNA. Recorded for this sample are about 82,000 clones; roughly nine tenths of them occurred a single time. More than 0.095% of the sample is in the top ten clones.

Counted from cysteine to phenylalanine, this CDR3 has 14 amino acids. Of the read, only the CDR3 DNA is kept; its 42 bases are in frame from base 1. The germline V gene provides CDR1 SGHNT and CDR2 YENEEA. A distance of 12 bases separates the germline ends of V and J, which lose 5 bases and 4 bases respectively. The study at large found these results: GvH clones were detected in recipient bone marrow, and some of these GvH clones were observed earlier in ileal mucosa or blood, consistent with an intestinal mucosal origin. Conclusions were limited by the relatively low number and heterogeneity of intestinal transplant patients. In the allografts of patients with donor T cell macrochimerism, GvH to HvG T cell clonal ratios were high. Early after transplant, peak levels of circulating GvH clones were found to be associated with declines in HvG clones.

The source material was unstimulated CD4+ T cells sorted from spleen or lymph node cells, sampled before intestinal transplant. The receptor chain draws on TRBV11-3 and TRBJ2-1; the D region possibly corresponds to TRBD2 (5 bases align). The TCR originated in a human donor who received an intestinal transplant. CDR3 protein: CASSPRRNYNEQFF. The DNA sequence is TGTGCCAGCAGCCCTCGGAGGAATTACAATGAGCAGTTCTTC.